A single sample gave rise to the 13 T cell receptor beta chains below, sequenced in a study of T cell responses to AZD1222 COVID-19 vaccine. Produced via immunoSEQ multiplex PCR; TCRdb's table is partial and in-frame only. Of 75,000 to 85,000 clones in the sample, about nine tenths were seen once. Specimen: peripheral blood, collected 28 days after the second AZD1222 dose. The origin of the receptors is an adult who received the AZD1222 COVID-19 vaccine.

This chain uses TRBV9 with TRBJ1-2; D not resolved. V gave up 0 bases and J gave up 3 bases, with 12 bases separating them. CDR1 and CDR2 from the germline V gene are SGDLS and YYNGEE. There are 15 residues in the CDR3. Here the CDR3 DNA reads TGTGCCAGCAGCGTAGGGGAGGCCCGGTACTATGGCTACACCTTC. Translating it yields CASSVGEARYYGYTF.

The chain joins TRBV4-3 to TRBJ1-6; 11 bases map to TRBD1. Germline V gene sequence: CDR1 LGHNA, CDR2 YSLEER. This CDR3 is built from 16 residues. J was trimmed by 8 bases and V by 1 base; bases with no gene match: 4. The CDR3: CASSQGGTGGYSPLHF. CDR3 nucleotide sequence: TGCGCCAGCAGCCAAGGGGGGACAGGGGGTTATTCACCCCTCCACTTT.

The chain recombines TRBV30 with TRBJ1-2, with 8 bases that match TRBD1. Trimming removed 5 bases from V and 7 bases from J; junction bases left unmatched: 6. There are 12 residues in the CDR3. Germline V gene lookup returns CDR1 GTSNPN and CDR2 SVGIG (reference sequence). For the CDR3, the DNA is TGTGCCTGGGACAGGGGTCGAAGTGGCTACACCTTC. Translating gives CAWDRGRSGYTF. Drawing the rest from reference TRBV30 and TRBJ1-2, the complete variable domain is SQTIHQWPATLVQPVGSPLSLECTVEGTSNPNLYWYRQAAGRGLQLLFYSVGIGQISSEVPQNLSASRPQDRQFILSSKKLLLSDSGFYLCAWDRGRSGYTFGSGTRLTVV.

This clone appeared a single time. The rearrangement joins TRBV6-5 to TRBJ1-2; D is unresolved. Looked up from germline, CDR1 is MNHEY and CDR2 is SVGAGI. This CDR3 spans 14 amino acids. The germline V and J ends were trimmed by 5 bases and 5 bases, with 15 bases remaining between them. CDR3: CASSSIGLTYGYTF. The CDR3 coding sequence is TGTGCCAGCAGTAGCATTGGGCTAACATATGGCTACACCTTC.

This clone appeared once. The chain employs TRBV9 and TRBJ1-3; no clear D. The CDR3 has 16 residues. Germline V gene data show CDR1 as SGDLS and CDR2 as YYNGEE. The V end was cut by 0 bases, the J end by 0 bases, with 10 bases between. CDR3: CASSVDLGDSGNTIYF. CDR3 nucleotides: TGTGCCAGCAGCGTAGATCTCGGGGACTCTGGAAACACCATATATTTT.

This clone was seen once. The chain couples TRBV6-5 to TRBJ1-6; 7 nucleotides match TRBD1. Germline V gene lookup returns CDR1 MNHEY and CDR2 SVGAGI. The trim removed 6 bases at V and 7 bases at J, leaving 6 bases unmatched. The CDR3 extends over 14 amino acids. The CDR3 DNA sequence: TGTGCCAGCAGGGATCAGGGGGGGAATTCACCCCTCCACTTT. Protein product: CASRDQGGNSPLHF.

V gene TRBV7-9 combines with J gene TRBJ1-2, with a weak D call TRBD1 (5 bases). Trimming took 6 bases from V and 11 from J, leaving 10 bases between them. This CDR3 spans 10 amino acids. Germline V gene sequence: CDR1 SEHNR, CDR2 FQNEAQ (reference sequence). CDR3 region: CASRRGVYTF. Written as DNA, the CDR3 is TGTGCCAGCAGGAGGGGAGTTTACACCTTC.

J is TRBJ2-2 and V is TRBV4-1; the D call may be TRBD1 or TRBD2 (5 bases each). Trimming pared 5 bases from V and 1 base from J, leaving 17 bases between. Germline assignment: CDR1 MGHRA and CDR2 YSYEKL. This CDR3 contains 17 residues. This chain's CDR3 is CASSTSSGTVNTGELFF. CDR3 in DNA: TGCGCCAGCAGCACCAGCTCCGGGACCGTGAACACCGGGGAGCTGTTTTTT.

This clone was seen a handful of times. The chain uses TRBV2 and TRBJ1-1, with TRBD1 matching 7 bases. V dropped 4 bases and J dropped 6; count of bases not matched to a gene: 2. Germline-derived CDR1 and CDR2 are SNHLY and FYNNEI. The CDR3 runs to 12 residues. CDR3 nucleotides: TGTGCCAGCAGTGTACAGGGGCCTGAAGCTTTCTTT. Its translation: CASSVQGPEAFF.

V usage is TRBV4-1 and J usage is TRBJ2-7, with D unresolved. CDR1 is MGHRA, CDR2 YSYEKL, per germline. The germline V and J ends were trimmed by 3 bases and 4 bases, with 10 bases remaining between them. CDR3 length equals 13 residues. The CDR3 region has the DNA TGCGCCAGCAGCCAGGTGGCCTCTTACGAGCAGTACTTC. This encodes CASSQVASYEQYF.

The CDR3, as DNA: TGTGCCAGTAGTGGCACAGGGGCCAAAAACATTCAGTACTTC. This gives the protein CASSGTGAKNIQYF. This chain connects TRBV19 to TRBJ2-4, with D possibly TRBD1 on 6 matching bases. The CDR3 extends over 14 amino acids. V lost 5 bases to trimming and J lost 1 base, with 9 bases between them. In germline, CDR1 is LNHDA, CDR2 SQIVND (reference sequence).

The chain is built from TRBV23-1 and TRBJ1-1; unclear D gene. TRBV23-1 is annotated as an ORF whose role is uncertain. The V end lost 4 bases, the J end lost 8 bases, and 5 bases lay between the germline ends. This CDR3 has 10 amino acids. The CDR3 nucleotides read TGCGCCAGCAGTCTGGGGGAAGCTTTCTTT. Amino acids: CASSLGEAFF.

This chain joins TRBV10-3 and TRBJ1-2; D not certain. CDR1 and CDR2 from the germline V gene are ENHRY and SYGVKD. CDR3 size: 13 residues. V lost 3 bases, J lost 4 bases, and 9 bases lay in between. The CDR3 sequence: CAISEKEAYGYTF. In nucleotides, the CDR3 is TGTGCCATCAGTGAAAAGGAGGCCTATGGCTACACCTTC.